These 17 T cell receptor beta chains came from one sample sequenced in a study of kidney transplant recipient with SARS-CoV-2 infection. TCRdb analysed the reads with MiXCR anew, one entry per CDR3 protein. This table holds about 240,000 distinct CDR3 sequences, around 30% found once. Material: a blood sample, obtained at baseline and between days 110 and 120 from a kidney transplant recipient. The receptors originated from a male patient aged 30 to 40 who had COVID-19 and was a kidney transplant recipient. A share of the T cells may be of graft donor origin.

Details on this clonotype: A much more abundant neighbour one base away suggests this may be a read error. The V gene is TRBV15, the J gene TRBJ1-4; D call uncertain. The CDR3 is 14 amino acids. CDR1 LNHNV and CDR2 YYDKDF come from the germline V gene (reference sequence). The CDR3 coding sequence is TGTGCCACCAGCAGGGCGGTCGGCCGCCGGGAACTGATTTTT. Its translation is CATSRAVGRRELIF.

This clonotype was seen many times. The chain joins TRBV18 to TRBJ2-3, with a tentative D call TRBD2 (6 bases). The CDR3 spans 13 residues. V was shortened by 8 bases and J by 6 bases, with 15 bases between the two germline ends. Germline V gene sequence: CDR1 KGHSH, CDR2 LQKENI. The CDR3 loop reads CASTSLALDTQYF. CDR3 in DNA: TGTGCCAGCACGTCACTAGCCCTGGATACGCAGTATTTT. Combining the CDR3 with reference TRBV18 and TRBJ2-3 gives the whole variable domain NAGVMQNPRHLVRRRGQEARLRCSPMKGHSHVYWYRQLPEEGLKFMVYLQKENIIDESGMPKERFSAEFPKEGPSILRIQQVVRGDSAAYFCASTSLALDTQYFGPGTRLTVL.

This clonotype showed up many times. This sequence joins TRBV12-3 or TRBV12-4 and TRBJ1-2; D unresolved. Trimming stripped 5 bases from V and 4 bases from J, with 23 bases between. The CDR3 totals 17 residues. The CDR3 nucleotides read TGTGCCAGCAGTCCTGATTACACAGCAGGAAAGACCTATGGCTACACCTTC. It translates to CASSPDYTAGKTYGYTF.

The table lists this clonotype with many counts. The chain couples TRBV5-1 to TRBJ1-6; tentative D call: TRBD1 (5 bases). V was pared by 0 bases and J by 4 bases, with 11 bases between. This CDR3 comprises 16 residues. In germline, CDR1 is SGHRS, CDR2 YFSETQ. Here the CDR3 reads CASSLGDRIYNSPLHF. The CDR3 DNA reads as TGCGCCAGCAGCTTGGGTGACAGAATATATAATTCACCCCTCCACTTT.

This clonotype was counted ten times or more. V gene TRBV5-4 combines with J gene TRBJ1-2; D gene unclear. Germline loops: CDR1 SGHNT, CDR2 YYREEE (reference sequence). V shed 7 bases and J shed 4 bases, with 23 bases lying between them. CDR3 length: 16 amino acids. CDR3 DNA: TGTGCCAGCGTAGTAAGCGTACCAGGAAAGACCTATGGCTACACCTTC. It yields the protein CASVVSVPGKTYGYTF.

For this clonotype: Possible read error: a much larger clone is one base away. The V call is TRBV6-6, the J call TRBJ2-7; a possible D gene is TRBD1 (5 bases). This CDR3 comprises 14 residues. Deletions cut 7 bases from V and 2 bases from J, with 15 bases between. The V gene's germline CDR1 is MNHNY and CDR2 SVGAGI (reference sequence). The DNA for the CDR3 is TGTGCCAGCAACCTAGGACATAATGCCTACGAGCAGTACTTC. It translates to CASNLGHNAYEQYF.

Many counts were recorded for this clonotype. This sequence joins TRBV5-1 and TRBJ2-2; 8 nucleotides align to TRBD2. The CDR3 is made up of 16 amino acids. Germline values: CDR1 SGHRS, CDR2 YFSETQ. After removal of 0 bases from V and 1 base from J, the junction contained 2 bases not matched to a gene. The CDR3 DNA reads TGCGCCAGCAGCTTGGACGGGGGGGAGAACACCGGGGAGCTGTTTTTT. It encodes CASSLDGGENTGELFF.

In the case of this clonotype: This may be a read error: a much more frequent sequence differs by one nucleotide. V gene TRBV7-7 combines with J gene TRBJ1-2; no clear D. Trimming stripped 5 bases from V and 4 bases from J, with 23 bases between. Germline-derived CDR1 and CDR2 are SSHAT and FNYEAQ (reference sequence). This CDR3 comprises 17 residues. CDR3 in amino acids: CASSSASKCRETYGYTF. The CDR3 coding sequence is TGTGCCAGCAGCAGTGCATCTAAGTGCCGAGAGACCTATGGCTACACCTTC.

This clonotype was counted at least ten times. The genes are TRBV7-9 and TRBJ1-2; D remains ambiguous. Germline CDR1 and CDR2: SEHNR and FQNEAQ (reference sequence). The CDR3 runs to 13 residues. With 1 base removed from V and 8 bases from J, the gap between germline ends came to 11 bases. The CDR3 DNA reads TGTGCCAGCAGCTTAGGAGAACAACGAGGCTACACCTTC. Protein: CASSLGEQRGYTF.

The CDR3 DNA is TGCGCCAGCAGTCCTGATTCAAGATCGCAAAAGACCTATGGCTACACCTTC. Translated, it gives CASSPDSRSQKTYGYTF. The J gene is TRBJ1-2, the V gene TRBV10-1; D unclear. The germline CDR1 and CDR2 sequences are WNHNN and SYGVQD (reference sequence). The CDR3 covers 17 residues. The V gene lost 5 bases and the J gene lost 4 bases, with 23 bases spanning the gap.

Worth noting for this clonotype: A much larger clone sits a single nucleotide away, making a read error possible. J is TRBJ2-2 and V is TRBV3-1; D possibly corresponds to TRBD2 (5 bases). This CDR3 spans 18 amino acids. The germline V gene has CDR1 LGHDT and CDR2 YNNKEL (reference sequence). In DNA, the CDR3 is TGTGCCAGCAGCTCAACTCATCCCATTTCAGGCTTGACCGGGAAGCTGTTTTTT. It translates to CASSSTHPISGLTGKLFF.

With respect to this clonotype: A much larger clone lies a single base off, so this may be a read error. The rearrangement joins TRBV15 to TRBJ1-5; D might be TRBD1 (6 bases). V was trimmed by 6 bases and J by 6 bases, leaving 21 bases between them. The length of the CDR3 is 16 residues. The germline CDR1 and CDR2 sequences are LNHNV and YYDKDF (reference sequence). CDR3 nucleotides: TGTGCCACCAGAAGATCGTACAGGGAGGGGGGTCAGCCCCAGCATTTT. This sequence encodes CATRRSYREGGQPQHF. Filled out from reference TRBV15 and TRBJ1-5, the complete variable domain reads DAMVIQNPRYQVTQFGKPVTLSCSQTLNHNVMYWYQQKSSQAPKLLFHYYDKDFNNEADTPDNFQSRRPNTSFCFLDIRSPGLGDTAMYLCATRRSYREGGQPQHFGDGTRLSIL.

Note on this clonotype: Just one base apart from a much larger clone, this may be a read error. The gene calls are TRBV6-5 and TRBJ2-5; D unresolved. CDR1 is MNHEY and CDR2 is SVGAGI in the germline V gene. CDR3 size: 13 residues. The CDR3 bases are TGTGCCAGCAGCTGGAGCTTGCAAGGGACCCAGTACTTC. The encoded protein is CASSWSLQGTQYF.

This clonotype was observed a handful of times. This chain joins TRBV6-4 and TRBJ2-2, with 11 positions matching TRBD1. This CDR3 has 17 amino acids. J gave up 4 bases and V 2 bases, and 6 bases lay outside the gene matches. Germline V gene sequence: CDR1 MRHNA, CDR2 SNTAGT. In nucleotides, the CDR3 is TGTGCCAGCAGTGACACCGGACAGGGGGCTTCCACCGGGGAGCTGTTTTTT. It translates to CASSDTGQGASTGELFF.

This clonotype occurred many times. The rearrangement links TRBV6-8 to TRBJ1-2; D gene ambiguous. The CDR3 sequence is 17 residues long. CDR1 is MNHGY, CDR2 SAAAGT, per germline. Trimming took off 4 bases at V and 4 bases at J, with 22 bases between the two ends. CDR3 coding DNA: TGTGCCAGCAGTTGTGTGAAACGCTCTAGAAAGACCTATGGCTACACCTTC. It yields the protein CASSCVKRSRKTYGYTF.

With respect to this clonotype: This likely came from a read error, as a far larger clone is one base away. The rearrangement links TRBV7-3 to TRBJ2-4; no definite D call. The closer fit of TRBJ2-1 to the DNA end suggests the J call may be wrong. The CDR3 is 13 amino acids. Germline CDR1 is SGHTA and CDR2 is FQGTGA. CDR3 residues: CASSLMRWTRQFF. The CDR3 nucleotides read TGTGCCAGCAGCTTAATGAGGTGGACGAGGCAGTTCTTC.

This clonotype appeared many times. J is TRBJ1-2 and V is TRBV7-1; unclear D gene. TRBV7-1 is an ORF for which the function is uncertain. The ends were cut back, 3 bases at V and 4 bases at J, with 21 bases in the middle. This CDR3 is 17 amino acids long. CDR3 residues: CASSSGDHEGKTYGYTF. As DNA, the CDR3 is TGTGCCAGCAGCTCTGGAGATCACGAGGGAAAGACCTATGGCTACACCTTC.